These 29 T cell receptor beta chains were sequenced from one sample in a study of cytomegalovirus exposure and HLA in healthy donors. PCR used 60 Vbeta primers and 13 Jbeta primers. TCRdb's copy holds only in-frame clones and misses some; the assay was immunoSEQ multiplex PCR. The table lists about 160,000 clones, approximately 84% of them singletons. The sequencing sample was made of PBMCs. The receptors were sampled from a man aged 18 to 30 in good health and CMV-seropositive.

This chain joins TRBV27 and TRBJ2-7; tentative D call: TRBD2 (5 bases). V lost 2 bases and J lost 5, with 16 bases in between. CDR1 and CDR2 (germline): MNHEY, SMNVEV (reference sequence). The CDR3 totals 15 residues. The chain's CDR3 is CASSLNPTRFDEQYF. The DNA of the CDR3 is TGTGCCAGCAGTTTAAACCCCACTAGGTTTGACGAGCAGTACTTC.

On this clone: Other DNA sequences in this sample translate to the same CDR3. The CDR3 loop reads CASSRTGGNTEAFF. The DNA for the CDR3 is TGTGCCAGCAGCCGGACAGGTGGGAACACTGAAGCTTTCTTT. The chain recombines TRBV9 with TRBJ1-1; the match to TRBD1 covers 7 bases. Germline CDR1 reads SGDLS; CDR2 reads YYNGEE. Trimming took 4 bases from V and 1 from J; bases not matched to a gene: 4. CDR3 size: 14 residues.

V gene TRBV11-3 combines with J gene TRBJ1-4, with D maybe TRBD1 (6 bases). This CDR3 spans 16 amino acids. Trimming left V 4 bases short and J 3 bases short, with 15 bases between. Germline values: CDR1 SGHNT, CDR2 YENEEA. The CDR3 here is CASSSGRGAPNEKLFF. In nucleotides, the CDR3 is TGTGCCAGCAGCTCCGGCCGGGGGGCCCCTAATGAAAAACTGTTTTTT. Full variable domain (remainder filled in from reference TRBV11-3 and TRBJ1-4): EAGVVQSPRYKIIEKKQPVAFWCNPISGHNTLYWYLQNLGQGPELLIRYENEEAVDDSQLPKDRFSAERLKGVDSTLKIQPAELGDSAVYLCASSSGRGAPNEKLFFGSGTQLSVL.

The chain carries TRBV10-3 and TRBJ1-1; maybe TRBD1 (5 bases). The CDR3 runs 15 residues. Trimming stripped 3 bases from V and 3 bases from J, with 14 bases between. Germline V gene sequence: CDR1 ENHRY, CDR2 SYGVKD. CDR3 nucleotides: TGTGCCATCAGTGATCTGATTCGGGGGGACACTGAAGCTTTCTTT. Translating gives CAISDLIRGDTEAFF.

The genes are TRBV6-5 and TRBJ2-7; D might be TRBD2 (5 bases). Trimming took 6 bases from V and 3 from J, leaving 12 bases between them. From germline, CDR1 is MNHEY and CDR2 SVGAGI. The CDR3 spans 13 residues. The CDR3 nucleotides read TGTGCCAGCAGCCTCACCCGGGGCTACGAGCAGTACTTC. Translating it yields CASSLTRGYEQYF.

This chain joins TRBV7-9 and TRBJ1-1; D is undetermined. Germline CDR1 SEHNR, CDR2 FQNEAQ (reference sequence). CDR3 size: 12 residues. Trimming cost V 9 bases and J 3 bases, with 11 bases left between them. CDR3 nucleotide sequence: TGTGCCAGTGGAGGAAGACACACTGAAGCTTTCTTT. Translated: CASGGRHTEAFF. The full variable domain, its missing parts supplied by reference TRBV7-9 and TRBJ1-1, is DTGVSQNPRHKITKRGQNVTFRCDPISEHNRLYWYRQTLGQGPEFLTYFQNEAQLEKSRLLSDRFSAERPKGSFSTLEIQRTEQGDSAMYLCASGGRHTEAFFGQGTRLTVV.

This clone appeared a few times. V is TRBV4-3 and J is TRBJ1-4; tentative D call: TRBD1 (6 bases). With 0 bases removed from V and 7 bases from J, the gap between germline ends came to 9 bases. CDR1 is LGHNA and CDR2 is YSLEER in the germline V gene. CDR3 length: 14 residues. The DNA of the CDR3 is TGCGCCAGCAGCCAAGAACAGGGAATTGAAAAACTGTTTTTT. It translates to CASSQEQGIEKLFF.

J is TRBJ1-6 and V is TRBV9; TRBD1 is a possible D gene (6 bases). V dropped 4 bases and J dropped 7 bases, with 12 bases sitting between them. CDR1 and CDR2 (germline): SGDLS, YYNGEE. The CDR3 has 14 amino acids. Written as DNA, the CDR3 is TGTGCCAGCAGCAAGGGGGGGGAGAATTCACCCCTCCACTTT. Translation gives CASSKGGENSPLHF.

This CDR3 reads CSVGTSGGPQFF. CDR3 in DNA: TGCAGCGTCGGAACTAGCGGGGGGCCTCAGTTCTTC. The chain combines TRBV29-1 with TRBJ2-1, with TRBD2 matching over 12 bases. The CDR3 has 12 amino acids. Germline lookup yields CDR1 SQVTM and CDR2 ANQGSEA. V shed 6 bases, J shed 13 bases, and the junction held 7 bases outside the gene matches.

With regard to this clone: Within the sample, other DNA sequences also encode this same CDR3. This chain uses TRBV4-3 with TRBJ1-5; 8 bases are shared with TRBD1. Germline assignment: CDR1 LGHNA and CDR2 YSLEER. The J segment lost 7 bases and the V segment lost 0 bases, leaving 5 bases of the junction unmatched. The CDR3 spans 15 residues. The CDR3: CASSQDRGLGQPQHF. Written as DNA, the CDR3 is TGCGCCAGCAGCCAAGACAGGGGGCTGGGACAGCCCCAGCATTTT.

At least ten counts were recorded for this clone. The gene calls are TRBV5-5 and TRBJ2-7; D is ambiguous. The germline V gene encodes CDR1 SGHKS and CDR2 YYEKEE (reference sequence). The CDR3 runs to 14 residues. V was clipped by 1 base and J by 2 bases, with 10 bases between them. The CDR3 protein is CASSLLNGAYEQYF. The CDR3 nucleotides are TGTGCCAGCAGCTTGCTGAACGGAGCCTACGAGCAGTACTTC.

The chain joins TRBV9 to TRBJ1-4; D ambiguous. The V gene lost 0 bases and the J gene lost 4 bases, with 7 bases spanning the gap. The germline gives CDR1 SGDLS, CDR2 YYNGEE. This CDR3 contains 14 residues. CDR3 protein: CASSVGNSNEKLFF. CDR3 nucleotide sequence: TGTGCCAGCAGCGTAGGGAACAGTAATGAAAAACTGTTTTTT.

The rearrangement links TRBV10-3 to TRBJ1-2; weak D call: TRBD1 (5 bases). Trimming cost V 4 bases and J 5 bases, with 14 bases left between them. The CDR3 is made up of 14 amino acids. Germline V lookup: CDR1 ENHRY, CDR2 SYGVKD. The DNA for the CDR3 is TGTGCCATCAGTGTTCGGCAGGACACTTATGGCTACACCTTC. Residues: CAISVRQDTYGYTF.

V is TRBV9 and J is TRBJ2-1, with unresolved D. Germline CDR1 SGDLS, CDR2 YYNGEE. The length of the CDR3 is 13 residues. V was pared by 3 bases and J by 5 bases, with 9 bases between. The CDR3 DNA is TGTGCCAGCAGCGCCCCGTTAAACAATGAGCAGTTCTTC. Translation gives CASSAPLNNEQFF.

V gene TRBV6-5 combines with J gene TRBJ2-7; the match to TRBD1 covers 10 bases. CDR1 and CDR2 (germline): MNHEY, SVGAGI. J was trimmed by 3 bases and V by 7 bases; bases with no gene match: 9. The CDR3 contains 15 residues. The CDR3 protein is CASKYEGQGNYEQYF. CDR3 coding DNA: TGTGCCAGCAAATACGAGGGACAGGGGAACTACGAGCAGTACTTC.

This chain uses TRBV9 with TRBJ1-6; 8 nucleotides agree with TRBD1. CDR1 is SGDLS, CDR2 YYNGEE, per germline. Trimming at V came to 0 bases and at J to 7 bases, leaving 3 bases not matched to a gene. The CDR3 covers 15 residues. In DNA, the CDR3 is TGTGCCAGCAGCGTAGGCGACAGGGGAAATTCACCCCTCCACTTT. Translation gives CASSVGDRGNSPLHF.

This clone showed up just a few times. The gene calls are TRBV7-8 and TRBJ2-7, with 10 bases aligning to TRBD2. Germline lookup yields CDR1 SGHVS and CDR2 FQNEAQ. The CDR3 is 16 residues long. V shed 3 bases and J 3 bases; nucleotides not matched to a gene: 8. CDR3 sequence (DNA): TGTGCCAGCAGCTTTGGCCTAGCGGGGGAGAACTACGAGCAGTACTTC. Its translation: CASSFGLAGENYEQYF.

This rearrangement joins TRBV5-5 to TRBJ2-7, with D possibly being TRBD1 (6 bases). The germline V and J ends were trimmed by 1 base and 2 bases, with 7 bases remaining between them. The CDR3 has 13 amino acids. Germline assignment: CDR1 SGHKS and CDR2 YYEKEE (reference sequence). Written as DNA, the CDR3 is TGTGCCAGCAGCTTGACAGGGACCTACGAGCAGTACTTC. Protein sequence: CASSLTGTYEQYF.

The rearrangement links TRBV5-1 to TRBJ2-7; possibly TRBD1 for D (5 bases). CDR3 size: 12 residues. Trimming took 0 bases from V and 7 from J, leaving 8 bases between them. Germline CDR1 SGHRS, CDR2 YFSETQ. The CDR3 DNA sequence: TGCGCCAGCAGCTTGGGGGGCAGTGAGCAGTACTTC. Encoded protein: CASSLGGSEQYF.

V and J are TRBV4-3 and TRBJ1-4; perhaps TRBD1 as D (6 bases). Germline CDR1 reads LGHNA; CDR2 reads YSLEER. V was cut by 0 bases and J by 1 base, with 12 bases left in between. The CDR3 runs to 17 residues. Written as DNA, the CDR3 is TGCGCCAGCAGCCAAGATCTTGGGGGCTTAACTAATGAAAAACTGTTTTTT. Amino acid sequence: CASSQDLGGLTNEKLFF.

V is TRBV7-9 and J is TRBJ2-5, with D uncertain. Trimming pared 1 base from V and 5 bases from J, leaving 14 bases between. Germline CDR1 SEHNR, CDR2 FQNEAQ (reference sequence). The CDR3 length is 15 residues. The chain's CDR3 is CASSLGSLGRETQYF. For the CDR3, the DNA is TGTGCCAGCAGCTTAGGATCCCTGGGCAGGGAGACCCAGTACTTC.

V usage is TRBV4-1 and J usage is TRBJ2-3; tentative D call: TRBD2 (5 bases). Trimming removed 5 bases from V and 3 bases from J, with 15 bases in between. There are 15 residues in the CDR3. Per germline, CDR1 MGHRA and CDR2 YSYEKL. This chain's CDR3 is CASSLRGSETDTQYF. As DNA, the CDR3 is TGCGCCAGCAGCTTACGGGGTAGCGAGACAGATACGCAGTATTTT.

The CDR3 reads CAWSSFRIGGHEQYF. CDR3 sequence (DNA): TGTGCCTGGAGCTCTTTTAGGATAGGGGGACACGAGCAGTACTTC. The rearrangement joins TRBV30 to TRBJ2-7, with D tentatively TRBD1 (6 bases). Germline loops: CDR1 GTSNPN, CDR2 SVGIG (reference sequence). Deletions cut 3 bases from V and 5 bases from J, with 20 bases between. The CDR3 is made up of 15 amino acids.

In its sample, this clone was seen once. The chain uses TRBV2 and TRBJ2-3; 8 nucleotides line up with TRBD2. Unmatched junction bases numbered 14, after V lost 9 bases and J lost 3 bases. From germline, CDR1 is SNHLY and CDR2 FYNNEI. The CDR3 is made up of 16 amino acids. This CDR3 reads CARGLVAGGLTDTQYF. The CDR3 DNA reads TGTGCCAGGGGACTAGTGGCGGGGGGTCTGACAGATACGCAGTATTTT.

The chain is built from TRBV5-6 and TRBJ2-7; no firm D call. V gave up 2 bases and J gave up 4 bases, with 16 bases separating them. Germline V gene lookup returns CDR1 SGHDT and CDR2 YYEEEE. CDR3 size: 15 residues. CDR3 amino acids: CASSFLALVQYEQYF. The CDR3 DNA reads TGTGCCAGCAGCTTCTTGGCTTTGGTGCAGTACGAGCAGTACTTC. The complete variable domain, with remaining parts taken from reference TRBV5-6 and TRBJ2-7, reads DAGVTQSPTHLIKTRGQQVTLRCSPKSGHDTVSWYQQALGQGPQFIFQYYEEEERQRGNFPDRFSGHQFPNYSSELNVNALLLGDSALYLCASSFLALVQYEQYFGPGTRLTVT.

The rearrangement joins TRBV4-1 to TRBJ1-1, with TRBD1 identical over 9 bases. Trimming took 3 bases from V and 8 from J; bases not matched to a gene: 4. The CDR3 is 13 residues long. Germline CDR1 and CDR2: MGHRA and YSYEKL. The CDR3 reads CASSHRDREEAFF. CDR3 coding DNA: TGCGCCAGCAGCCACCGGGACAGGGAAGAAGCTTTCTTT.

The chain links TRBV9 to TRBJ2-5, with a weak D call TRBD2 (6 bases). Trimming removed 4 bases at V and 1 base at J, with 17 bases between. The CDR3 runs 16 residues. In germline, CDR1 is SGDLS, CDR2 YYNGEE. The CDR3 DNA sequence: TGTGCCAGCAGCTCTAGTGGGGGGAAATCCCAAGAGACCCAGTACTTC. Amino acids: CASSSSGGKSQETQYF. The whole variable domain, filled in from reference TRBV9 and TRBJ2-5, reads DSGVTQTPKHLITATGQRVTLRCSPRSGDLSVYWYQQSLDQGLQFLIQYYNGEERAKGNILERFSAQQFPDLHSELNLSSLELGDSALYFCASSSSGGKSQETQYFGPGTRLLVL.

This chain uses TRBV7-2 with TRBJ2-1, with D maybe TRBD1 (5 bases). This CDR3 spans 15 amino acids. Trimming took 1 base from V and 6 from J, leaving 13 bases between them. Per germline, CDR1 SGHTA and CDR2 FQGNSA. CDR3 nucleotide sequence: TGTGCCAGCAGCTTAGTGGCAGGGTGGGGCAATGAGCAGTTCTTC. Translated: CASSLVAGWGNEQFF.

The CDR3 DNA follows: TGTGCCAGCAGCGTAGCGGGGGTCCCTAACACTGAAGCTTTCTTT. This codes for CASSVAGVPNTEAFF. The V and J genes are TRBV9 and TRBJ1-1, with D possibly matching TRBD1 (5 bases). The CDR3 is made up of 15 amino acids. V lost 0 bases, J lost 2 bases, and 11 bases lay in between. Germline CDR1 reads SGDLS; CDR2 reads YYNGEE.